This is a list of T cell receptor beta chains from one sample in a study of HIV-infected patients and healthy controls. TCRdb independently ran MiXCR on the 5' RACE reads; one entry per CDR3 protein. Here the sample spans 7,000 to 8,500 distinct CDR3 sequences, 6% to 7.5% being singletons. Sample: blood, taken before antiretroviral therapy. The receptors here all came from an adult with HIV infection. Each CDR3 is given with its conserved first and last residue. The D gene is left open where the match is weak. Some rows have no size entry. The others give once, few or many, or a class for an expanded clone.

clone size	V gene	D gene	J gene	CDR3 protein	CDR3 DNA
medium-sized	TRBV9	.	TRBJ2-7	CASSGPRSSYEQYF	TGTGCCAGCAGCGGTCCCCGCAGCTCCTACGAGCAGTACTTC
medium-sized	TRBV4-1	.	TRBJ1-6	CASSEGLGNSPLHF	TGCGCCAGCAGCGAGGGGTTAGGGAATTCACCCCTCCACTTT
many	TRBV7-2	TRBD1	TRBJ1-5	CASSSWDRSNQPQHF	TGTGCCAGCAGCTCATGGGACAGGAGCAATCAGCCCCAGCATTTT
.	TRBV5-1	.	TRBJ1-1	CASSLGLLNTEAFF	TGCGCCAGCAGCTTAGGACTACTGAACACTGAAGCTTTCTTT
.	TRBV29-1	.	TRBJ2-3	CSVGKRAPDTQYF	TGCAGCGTTGGGAAAAGGGCCCCAGATACGCAGTATTTT
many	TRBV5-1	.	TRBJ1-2	CASSLGASTGYTF	TGCGCCAGCAGCTTAGGAGCCTCGACTGGCTACACCTTC
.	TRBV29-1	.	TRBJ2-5	CSVEDGGRWETQYF	TGCAGCGTTGAAGATGGGGGCCGATGGGAGACCCAGTACTTC
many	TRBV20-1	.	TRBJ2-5	CSAGLGSLSETQYF	TGCAGTGCGGGGCTGGGGAGCCTTTCGGAGACCCAGTACTTC
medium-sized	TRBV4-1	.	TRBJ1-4	CASSQGPSGGNEKLFF	TGCGCCAGCAGCCAAGGCCCCAGCGGGGGCAATGAAAAACTGTTTTTT
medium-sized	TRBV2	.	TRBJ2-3	CASSGGGADTQYF	TGTGCCAGCAGTGGAGGGGGGGCAGATACGCAGTATTTT
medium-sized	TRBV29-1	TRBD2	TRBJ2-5	CSVEGTSGETQYF	TGCAGCGTTGAAGGGACTAGCGGAGAGACCCAGTACTTC
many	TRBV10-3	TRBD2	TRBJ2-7	CATLSGTRYYEQYF	TGTGCCACCTTAAGCGGGACTAGATACTACGAGCAGTACTTC
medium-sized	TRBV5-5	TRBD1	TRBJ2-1	CASSSGTGIGNEQFF	TGTGCCAGCAGCTCCGGGACAGGGATCGGCAATGAGCAGTTCTTC
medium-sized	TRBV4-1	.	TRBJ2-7	CASSQDGRHSYEQYF	TGCGCCAGCAGCCAAGACGGTCGGCACTCCTACGAGCAGTACTTC
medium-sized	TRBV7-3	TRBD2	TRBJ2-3	CASSLTPRPPGGAGDTQYF	TGTGCCAGCAGCTTAACCCCACGTCCCCCCGGGGGGGCCGGTGATACGCAGTATTTT
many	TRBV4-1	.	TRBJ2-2	CASSQGGGLISGELFF	TGCGCCAGCAGCCAAGGTGGGGGGCTGATCAGCGGGGAGCTGTTTTTT
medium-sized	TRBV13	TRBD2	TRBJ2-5	CASSFGTSAQETQYF	TGTGCCAGCAGCTTCGGGACTAGCGCCCAAGAGACCCAGTACTTC
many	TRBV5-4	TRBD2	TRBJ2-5	CASSQGTSGVNLAKTQYF	TGTGCCAGCAGCCAGGGGACTAGCGGGGTCAACCTAGCGAAGACCCAGTACTTC
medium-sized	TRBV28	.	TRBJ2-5	CASSVLGETQYF	TGTGCCAGCAGCGTTTTAGGAGAGACCCAGTACTTC
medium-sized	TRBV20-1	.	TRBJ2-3	CSAPTAGSTDTQYF	TGCAGTGCGCCGACAGCAGGGTCCACAGATACGCAGTATTTT
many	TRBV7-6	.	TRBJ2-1	CASSPGYEQFF	TGTGCCAGCAGTCCCGGTTATGAGCAGTTCTTC
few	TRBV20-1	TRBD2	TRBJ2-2	CSASIAGGPGELFF	TGCAGTGCTAGTATCGCGGGGGGCCCCGGGGAGCTGTTTTTT
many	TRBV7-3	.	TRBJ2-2	CASSSDSAGELFF	TGTGCCAGCAGCTCAGACTCGGCCGGGGAGCTGTTTTTT
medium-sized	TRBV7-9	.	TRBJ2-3	CASSLADRPGGTDTQYF	TGTGCCAGCAGCTTAGCGGACAGACCTGGTGGCACAGATACGCAGTATTTT
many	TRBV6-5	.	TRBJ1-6	CASSRIRDSYNSPLHF	TGTGCCAGCAGTCGTATCCGGGACTCCTATAATTCACCCCTCCACTTT
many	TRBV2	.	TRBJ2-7	CASSEEGSFPYEQYF	TGTGCCAGCAGTGAAGAGGGCTCCTTTCCGTACGAGCAGTACTTC
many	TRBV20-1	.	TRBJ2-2	CSARGSNTGELFF	TGCAGTGCTAGAGGGAGTAACACCGGGGAGCTGTTTTTT
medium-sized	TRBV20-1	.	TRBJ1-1	CSAGGNTEAFF	TGCAGTGCGGGGGGTAACACTGAAGCTTTCTTT
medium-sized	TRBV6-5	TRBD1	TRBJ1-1	CASSYQGARTEAFF	TGTGCCAGCAGTTACCAGGGGGCGCGCACTGAAGCTTTCTTT
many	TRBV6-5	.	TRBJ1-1	CASIYSSYGGEAFF	TGTGCCAGCATCTACAGCTCCTATGGGGGTGAAGCTTTCTTT
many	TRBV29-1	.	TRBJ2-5	CSVDVTQETQYF	TGCAGCGTTGACGTGACACAAGAGACCCAGTACTTC
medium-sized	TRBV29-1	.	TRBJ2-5	CSVQPHSQETQYF	TGCAGCGTTCAACCCCACAGTCAGGAGACCCAGTACTTC
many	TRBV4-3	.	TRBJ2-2	CASSQDTGADTGELFF	TGCGCCAGCAGCCAAGATACGGGGGCAGACACCGGGGAGCTGTTTTTT
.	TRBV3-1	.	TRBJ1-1	CASSPGAREFPEAFF	TGTGCCAGCAGCCCAGGGGCCCGGGAGTTCCCTGAAGCTTTCTTT
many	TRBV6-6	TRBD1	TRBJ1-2	CASSYPTGQADRRSSNYGYTF	TGTGCCAGCAGTTACCCGACGGGACAGGCCGATCGACGATCATCTAACTATGGCTACACCTTC
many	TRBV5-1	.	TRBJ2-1	CASSLDSFSYNEQFF	TGCGCCAGCAGCTTGGACTCATTCTCCTACAATGAGCAGTTCTTC
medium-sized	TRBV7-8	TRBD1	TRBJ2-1	CASSLTGVLYNEQFF	TGTGCCAGCAGCTTAACAGGGGTGTTATACAATGAGCAGTTCTTC
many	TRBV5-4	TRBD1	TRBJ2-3	CASSHIGTGVTDTQYF	TGTGCCAGCAGCCATATCGGGACAGGGGTCACAGATACGCAGTATTTT
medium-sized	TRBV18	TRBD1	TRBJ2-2	CASSPGDRVANTGELFF	TGTGCCAGCTCACCAGGCGACAGGGTTGCGAACACCGGGGAGCTGTTTTTT
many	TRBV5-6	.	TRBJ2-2	CASSPGSGELFF	TGTGCCAGCAGCCCCGGTTCCGGGGAGCTGTTTTTT
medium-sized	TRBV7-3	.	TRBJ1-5	CASSLPWVSNQPQHF	TGTGCCAGCAGCTTACCTTGGGTTAGCAATCAGCCCCAGCATTTT
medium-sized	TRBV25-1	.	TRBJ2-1	CASGLYNEQFF	TGTGCCAGCGGTCTCTACAATGAGCAGTTCTTC
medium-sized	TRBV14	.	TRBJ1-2	CASSQDSLDSNYGYTF	TGTGCCAGCAGCCAAGATTCTTTGGACAGTAACTATGGCTACACCTTC
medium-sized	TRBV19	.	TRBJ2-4	CASSDWKNIQYF	TGTGCCAGTAGTGACTGGAAAAACATTCAGTACTTC
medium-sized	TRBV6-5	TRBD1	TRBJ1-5	CASSRTGDQPQHF	TGTGCCAGCAGTCGGACAGGGGATCAGCCCCAGCATTTT
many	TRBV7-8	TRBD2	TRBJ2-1	CASSRTRGGPYNEQFF	TGTGCCAGCAGCCGAACGCGGGGGGGTCCCTACAATGAGCAGTTCTTC
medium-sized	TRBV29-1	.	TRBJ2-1	CSVGQSINEQFF	TGCAGCGTTGGACAGTCAATAAATGAGCAGTTCTTC
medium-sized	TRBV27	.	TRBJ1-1	CASSLLETTEAFF	TGTGCCAGCAGTTTACTTGAAACGACTGAAGCTTTCTTT
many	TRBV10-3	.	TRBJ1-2	CAIRRNREGGYTF	TGTGCCATCAGACGCAACAGGGAGGGGGGCTACACCTTC
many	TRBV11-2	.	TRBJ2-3	CASSLVKYPGRAADTQYF	TGTGCCAGCAGCTTAGTCAAGTACCCCGGAAGGGCGGCAGATACGCAGTATTTT
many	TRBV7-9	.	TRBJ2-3	CASSTGISDTQYF	TGTGCCAGCAGCACAGGGATTTCAGATACGCAGTATTTT
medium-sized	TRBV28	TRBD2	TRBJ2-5	CASSSRLAGVQETQYF	TGTGCCAGCAGTTCCCGACTAGCGGGGGTACAAGAGACCCAGTACTTC
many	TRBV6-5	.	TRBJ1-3	CASKKPGSGNTIYF	TGTGCCAGCAAAAAGCCAGGCTCTGGAAACACCATATATTTT
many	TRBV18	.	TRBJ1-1	CASSPPSGTNTEAFF	TGTGCCAGCTCACCACCGTCAGGGACGAACACTGAAGCTTTCTTT
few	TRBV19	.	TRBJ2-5	CASSIFGQQETQYF	TGTGCCAGTAGTATATTTGGACAACAAGAGACCCAGTACTTC